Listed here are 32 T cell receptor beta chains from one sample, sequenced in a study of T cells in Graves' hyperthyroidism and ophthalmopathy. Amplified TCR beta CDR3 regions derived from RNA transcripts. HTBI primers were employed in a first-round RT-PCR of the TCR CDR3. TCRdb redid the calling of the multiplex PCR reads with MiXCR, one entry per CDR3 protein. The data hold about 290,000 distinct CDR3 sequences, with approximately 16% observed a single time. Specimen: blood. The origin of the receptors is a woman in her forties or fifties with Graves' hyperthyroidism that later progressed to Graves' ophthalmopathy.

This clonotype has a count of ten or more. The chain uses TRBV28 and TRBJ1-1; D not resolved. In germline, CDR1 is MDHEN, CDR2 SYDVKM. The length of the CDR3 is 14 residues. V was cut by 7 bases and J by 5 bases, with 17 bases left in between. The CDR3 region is CASTPDRSSTEAFF. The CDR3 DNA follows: TGTGCCAGCACTCCAGACCGGTCGAGTACTGAAGCTTTCTTT.

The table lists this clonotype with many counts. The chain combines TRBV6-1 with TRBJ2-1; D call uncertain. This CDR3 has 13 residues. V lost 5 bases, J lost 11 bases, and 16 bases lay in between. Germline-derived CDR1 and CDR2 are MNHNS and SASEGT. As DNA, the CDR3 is TGTGCCAGCAGTTCGGTCCAAGGTTTTAAGCAGTTCTTC. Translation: CASSSVQGFKQFF.

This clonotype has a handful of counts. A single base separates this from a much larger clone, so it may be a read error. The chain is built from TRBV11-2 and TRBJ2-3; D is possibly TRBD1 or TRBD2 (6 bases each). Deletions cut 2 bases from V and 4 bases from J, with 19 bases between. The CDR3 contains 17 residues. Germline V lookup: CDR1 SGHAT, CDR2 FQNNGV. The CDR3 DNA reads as TGTGCCAGCAGCTTATTCGGGGACGGGGGCCTTGCAGATACGCAGTATTTT. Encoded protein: CASSLFGDGGLADTQYF.

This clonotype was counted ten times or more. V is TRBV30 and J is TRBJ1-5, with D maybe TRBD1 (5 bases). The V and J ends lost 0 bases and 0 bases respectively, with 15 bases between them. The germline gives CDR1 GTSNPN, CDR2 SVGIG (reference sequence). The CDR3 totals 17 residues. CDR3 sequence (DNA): TGTGCCTGGAGTGTAGGGAGGGGACCTTATAGCAATCAGCCCCAGCATTTT. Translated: CAWSVGRGPYSNQPQHF.

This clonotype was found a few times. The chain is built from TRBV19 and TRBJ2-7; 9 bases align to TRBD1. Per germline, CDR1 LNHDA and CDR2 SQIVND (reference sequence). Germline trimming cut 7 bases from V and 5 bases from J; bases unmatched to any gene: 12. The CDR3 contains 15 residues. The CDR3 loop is CASTRRRTGDNEQYF. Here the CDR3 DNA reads TGTGCCAGTACCAGGAGGCGGACAGGGGATAACGAGCAGTACTTC.

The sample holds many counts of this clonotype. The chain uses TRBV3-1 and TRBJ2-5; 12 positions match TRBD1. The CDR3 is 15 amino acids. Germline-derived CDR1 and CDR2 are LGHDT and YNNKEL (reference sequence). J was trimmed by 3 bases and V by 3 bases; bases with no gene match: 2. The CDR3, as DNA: TGTGCCAGCAGCCAGGGGACAGGGGGCGAAGAGACCCAGTACTTC. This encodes CASSQGTGGEETQYF.

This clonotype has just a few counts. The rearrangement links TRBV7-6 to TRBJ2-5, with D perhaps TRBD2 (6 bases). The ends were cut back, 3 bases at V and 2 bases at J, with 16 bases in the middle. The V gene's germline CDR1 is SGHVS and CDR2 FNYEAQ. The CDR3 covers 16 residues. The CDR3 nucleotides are TGTGCCAGCAGCTTGCCGCGCGGAGGGGTTCAAGAGACCCAGTACTTC. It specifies CASSLPRGGVQETQYF. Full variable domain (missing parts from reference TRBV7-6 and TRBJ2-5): GAGVSQSPRYKVTKRGQDVALRCDPISGHVSLYWYRQALGQGPEFLTYFNYEAQQDKSGLPNDRFSAERPEGSISTLTIQRTEQRDSAMYRCASSLPRGGVQETQYFGPGTRLLVL.

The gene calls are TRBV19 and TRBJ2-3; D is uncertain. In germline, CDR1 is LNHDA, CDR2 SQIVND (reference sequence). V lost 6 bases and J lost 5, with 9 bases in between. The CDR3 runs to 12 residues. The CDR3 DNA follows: TGTGCCAGTAGCCAATCGGGAGATACGCAGTATTTT. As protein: CASSQSGDTQYF.

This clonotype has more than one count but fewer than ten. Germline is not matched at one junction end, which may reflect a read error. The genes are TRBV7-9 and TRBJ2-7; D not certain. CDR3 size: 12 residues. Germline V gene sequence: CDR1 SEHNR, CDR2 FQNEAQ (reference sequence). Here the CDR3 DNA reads TGTGCCAGCGGCTTAACGAACTACGAGCAGTACTTC. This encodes CASGLTNYEQYF.

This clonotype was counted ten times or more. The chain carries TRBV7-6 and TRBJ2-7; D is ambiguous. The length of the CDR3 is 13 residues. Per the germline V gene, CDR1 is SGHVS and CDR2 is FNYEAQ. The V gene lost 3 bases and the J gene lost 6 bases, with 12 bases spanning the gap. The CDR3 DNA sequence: TGTGCCAGCAGCTTTTCCGGTCCTGGCGAGCAGTACTTC. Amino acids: CASSFSGPGEQYF. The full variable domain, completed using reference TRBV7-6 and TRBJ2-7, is GAGVSQSPRYKVTKRGQDVALRCDPISGHVSLYWYRQALGQGPEFLTYFNYEAQQDKSGLPNDRFSAERPEGSISTLTIQRTEQRDSAMYRCASSFSGPGEQYFGPGTRLTVT.

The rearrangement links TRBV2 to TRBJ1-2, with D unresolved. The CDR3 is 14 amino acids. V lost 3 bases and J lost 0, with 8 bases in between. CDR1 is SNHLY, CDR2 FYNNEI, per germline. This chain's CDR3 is CASSDRQTNYGYTF. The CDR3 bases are TGTGCCAGCAGTGATCGGCAGACTAACTATGGCTACACCTTC.

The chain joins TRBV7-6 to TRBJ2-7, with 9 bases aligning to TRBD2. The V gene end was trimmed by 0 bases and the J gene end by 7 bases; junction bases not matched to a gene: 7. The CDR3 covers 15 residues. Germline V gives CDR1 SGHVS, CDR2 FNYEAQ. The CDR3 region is CASSLASGSLGEQYF. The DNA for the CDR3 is TGTGCCAGCAGCTTAGCTAGCGGGAGTCTGGGGGAGCAGTACTTC. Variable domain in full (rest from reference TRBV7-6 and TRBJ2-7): GAGVSQSPRYKVTKRGQDVALRCDPISGHVSLYWYRQALGQGPEFLTYFNYEAQQDKSGLPNDRFSAERPEGSISTLTIQRTEQRDSAMYRCASSLASGSLGEQYFGPGTRLTVT.

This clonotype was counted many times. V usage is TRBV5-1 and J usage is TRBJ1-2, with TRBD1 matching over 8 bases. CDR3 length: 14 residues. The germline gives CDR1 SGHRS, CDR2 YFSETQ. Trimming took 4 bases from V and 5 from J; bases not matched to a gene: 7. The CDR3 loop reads CASSTQGELYGYTF. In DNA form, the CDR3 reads TGCGCCAGCAGCACACAGGGGGAGTTATATGGCTACACCTTC.

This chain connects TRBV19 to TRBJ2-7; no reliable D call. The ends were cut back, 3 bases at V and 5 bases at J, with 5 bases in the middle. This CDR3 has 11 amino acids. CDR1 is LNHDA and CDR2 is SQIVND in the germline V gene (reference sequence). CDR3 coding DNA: TGTGCCAGTAGTATCAGTAACGAGCAGTACTTC. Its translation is CASSISNEQYF. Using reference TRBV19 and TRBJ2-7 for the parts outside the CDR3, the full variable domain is DGGITQSPKYLFRKEGQNVTLSCEQNLNHDAMYWYRQDPGQGLRLIYYSQIVNDFQKGDIAEGYSVSREKKESFPLTVTSAQKNPTAFYLCASSISNEQYFGPGTRLTVT.

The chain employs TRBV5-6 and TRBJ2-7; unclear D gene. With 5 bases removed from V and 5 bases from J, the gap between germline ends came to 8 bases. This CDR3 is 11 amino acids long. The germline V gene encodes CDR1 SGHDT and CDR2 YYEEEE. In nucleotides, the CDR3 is TGTGCCAGCAGAGATCTGAACGAGCAGTACTTC. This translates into CASRDLNEQYF.

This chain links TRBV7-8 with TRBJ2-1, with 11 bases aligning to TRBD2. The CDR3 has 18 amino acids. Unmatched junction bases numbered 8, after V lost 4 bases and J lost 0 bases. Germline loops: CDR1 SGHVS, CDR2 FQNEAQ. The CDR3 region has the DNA TGTGCCAGCAGCTCGAGGAGTACTAGCGGGAGCTCCTACAATGAGCAGTTCTTC. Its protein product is CASSSRSTSGSSYNEQFF.

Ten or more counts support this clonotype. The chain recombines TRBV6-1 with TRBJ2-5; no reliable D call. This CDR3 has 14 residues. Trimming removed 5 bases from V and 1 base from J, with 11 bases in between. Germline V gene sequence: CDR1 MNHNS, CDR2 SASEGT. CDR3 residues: CASSSTTAQETQYF. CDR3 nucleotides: TGTGCCAGCAGTTCCACCACAGCCCAAGAGACCCAGTACTTC.

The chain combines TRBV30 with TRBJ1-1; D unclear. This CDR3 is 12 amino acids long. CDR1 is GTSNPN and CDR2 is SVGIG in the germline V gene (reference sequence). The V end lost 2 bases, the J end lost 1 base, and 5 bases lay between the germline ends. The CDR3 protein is CAWSFGNTEAFF. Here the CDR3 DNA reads TGTGCCTGGAGTTTCGGGAACACTGAAGCTTTCTTT.

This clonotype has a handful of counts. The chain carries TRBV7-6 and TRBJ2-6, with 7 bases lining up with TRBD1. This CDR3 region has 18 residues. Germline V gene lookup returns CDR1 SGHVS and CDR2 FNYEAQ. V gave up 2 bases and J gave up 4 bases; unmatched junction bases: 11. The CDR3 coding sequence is TGTGCCAGCAGCTTACTTACAGGGGATGCGTTGGGGGCCAACGTCCTGACTTTC. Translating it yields CASSLLTGDALGANVLTF.

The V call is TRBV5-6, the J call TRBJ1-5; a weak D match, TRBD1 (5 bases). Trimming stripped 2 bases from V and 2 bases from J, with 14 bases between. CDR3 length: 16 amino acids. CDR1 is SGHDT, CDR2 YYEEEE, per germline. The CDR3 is CASSFGAPRGNQPQHF. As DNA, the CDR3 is TGTGCCAGCAGCTTTGGGGCCCCACGGGGCAATCAGCCCCAGCATTTT. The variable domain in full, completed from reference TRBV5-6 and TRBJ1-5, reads DAGVTQSPTHLIKTRGQQVTLRCSPKSGHDTVSWYQQALGQGPQFIFQYYEEEERQRGNFPDRFSGHQFPNYSSELNVNALLLGDSALYLCASSFGAPRGNQPQHFGDGTRLSIL.

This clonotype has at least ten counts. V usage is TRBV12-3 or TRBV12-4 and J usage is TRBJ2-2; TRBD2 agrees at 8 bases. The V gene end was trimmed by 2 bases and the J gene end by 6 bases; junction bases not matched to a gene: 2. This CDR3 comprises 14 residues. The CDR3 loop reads CASSLREGAGELFF. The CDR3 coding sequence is TGTGCCAGCAGTTTACGGGAGGGAGCCGGGGAGCTGTTTTTT.

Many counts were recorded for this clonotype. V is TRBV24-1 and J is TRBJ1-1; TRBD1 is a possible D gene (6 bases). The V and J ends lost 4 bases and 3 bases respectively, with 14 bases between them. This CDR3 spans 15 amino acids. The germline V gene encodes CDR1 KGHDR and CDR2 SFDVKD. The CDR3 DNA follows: TGTGCCACCAGTGACCCCAGGGAGGGGGACACTGAAGCTTTCTTT. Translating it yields CATSDPREGDTEAFF.

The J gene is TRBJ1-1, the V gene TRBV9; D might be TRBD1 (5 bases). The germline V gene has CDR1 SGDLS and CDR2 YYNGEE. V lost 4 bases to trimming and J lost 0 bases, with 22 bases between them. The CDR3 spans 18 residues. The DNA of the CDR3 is TGTGCCAGCAGCTCGGGGGACGGGGTCGTTTACATGAACACTGAAGCTTTCTTT. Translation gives CASSSGDGVVYMNTEAFF.

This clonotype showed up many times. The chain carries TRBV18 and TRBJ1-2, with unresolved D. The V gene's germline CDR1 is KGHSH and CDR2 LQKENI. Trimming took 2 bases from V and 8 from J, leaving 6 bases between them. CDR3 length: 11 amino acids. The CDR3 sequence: CASSPGDGYTF. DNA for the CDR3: TGTGCCAGCTCACCAGGAGACGGCTACACCTTC. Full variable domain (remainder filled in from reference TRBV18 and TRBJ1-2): NAGVMQNPRHLVRRRGQEARLRCSPMKGHSHVYWYRQLPEEGLKFMVYLQKENIIDESGMPKERFSAEFPKEGPSILRIQQVVRGDSAAYFCASSPGDGYTFGSGTRLTVV.

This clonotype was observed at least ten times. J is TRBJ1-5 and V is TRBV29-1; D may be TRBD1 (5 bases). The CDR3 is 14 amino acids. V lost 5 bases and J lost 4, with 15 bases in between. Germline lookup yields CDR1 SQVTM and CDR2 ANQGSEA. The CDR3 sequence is CSVTGTEVNQPQHF. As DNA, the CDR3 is TGCAGCGTTACCGGGACTGAGGTTAATCAGCCCCAGCATTTT.

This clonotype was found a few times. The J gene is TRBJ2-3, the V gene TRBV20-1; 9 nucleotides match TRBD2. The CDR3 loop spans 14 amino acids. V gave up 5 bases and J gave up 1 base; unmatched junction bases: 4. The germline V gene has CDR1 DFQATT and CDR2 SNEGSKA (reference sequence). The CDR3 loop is CSAHPSGGTDTQYF. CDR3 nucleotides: TGCAGTGCTCATCCTAGCGGGGGCACAGATACGCAGTATTTT.

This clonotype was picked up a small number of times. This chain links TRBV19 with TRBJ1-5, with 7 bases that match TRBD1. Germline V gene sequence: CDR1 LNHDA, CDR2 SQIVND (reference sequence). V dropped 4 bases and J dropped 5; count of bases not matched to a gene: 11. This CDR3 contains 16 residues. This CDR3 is CASSNYRGSVDQPQHF. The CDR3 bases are TGTGCCAGTAGTAATTACAGGGGTTCAGTCGATCAGCCCCAGCATTTT.

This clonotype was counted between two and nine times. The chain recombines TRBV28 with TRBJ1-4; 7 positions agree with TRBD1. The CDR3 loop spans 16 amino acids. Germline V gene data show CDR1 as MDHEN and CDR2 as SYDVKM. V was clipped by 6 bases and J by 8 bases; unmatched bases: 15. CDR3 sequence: CASRETDRDWFEKLFF. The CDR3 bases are TGTGCCAGCAGGGAGACAGACAGGGACTGGTTCGAAAAACTGTTTTTT.

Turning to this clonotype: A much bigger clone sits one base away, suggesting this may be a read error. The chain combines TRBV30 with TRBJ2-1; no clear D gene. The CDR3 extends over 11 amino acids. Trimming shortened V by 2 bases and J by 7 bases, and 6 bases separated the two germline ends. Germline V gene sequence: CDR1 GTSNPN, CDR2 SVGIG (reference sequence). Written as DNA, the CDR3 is TGTGCCTGGAGTATGTTAAATGAGCAGTTCTTC. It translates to CAWSMLNEQFF.

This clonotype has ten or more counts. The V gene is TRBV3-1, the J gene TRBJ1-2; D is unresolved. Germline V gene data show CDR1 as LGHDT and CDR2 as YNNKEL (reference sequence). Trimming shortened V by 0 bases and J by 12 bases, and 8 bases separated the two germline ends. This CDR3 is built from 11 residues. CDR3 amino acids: CASSQEGWHTF. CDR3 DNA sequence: TGTGCCAGCAGCCAAGAGGGGTGGCACACCTTC.

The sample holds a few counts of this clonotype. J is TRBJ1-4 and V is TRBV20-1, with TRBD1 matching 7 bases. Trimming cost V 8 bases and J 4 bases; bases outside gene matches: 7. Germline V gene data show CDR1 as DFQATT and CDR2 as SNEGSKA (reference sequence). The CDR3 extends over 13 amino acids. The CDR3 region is CSPWGQFNEKLFF. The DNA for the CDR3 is TGCAGTCCTTGGGGACAGTTTAATGAAAAACTGTTTTTT.

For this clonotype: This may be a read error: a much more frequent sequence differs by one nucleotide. CDR3 in amino acids: CAWSVLGCGNEKLFF. The CDR3 coding sequence is TGTGCCTGGAGTGTACTCGGGTGTGGGAATGAAAAACTGTTTTTT. This rearrangement joins TRBV30 to TRBJ1-4; D not resolved. The germline V gene encodes CDR1 GTSNPN and CDR2 SVGIG (reference sequence). The CDR3 totals 15 residues. Trimming pared 0 bases from V and 5 bases from J, leaving 13 bases between.